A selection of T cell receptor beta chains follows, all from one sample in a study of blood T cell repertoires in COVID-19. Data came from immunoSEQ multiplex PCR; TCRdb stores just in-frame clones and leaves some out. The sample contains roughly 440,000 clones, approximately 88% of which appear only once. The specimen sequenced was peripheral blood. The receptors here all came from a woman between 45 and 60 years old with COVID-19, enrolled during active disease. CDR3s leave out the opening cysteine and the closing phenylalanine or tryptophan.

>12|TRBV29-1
SVAEIPGANVLT
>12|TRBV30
AWIPRGRPYEQY
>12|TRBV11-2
ASSQQGAGTEAF
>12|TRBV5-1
ASSSLGDTGELF
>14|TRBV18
ASSPGATSTVHEQF
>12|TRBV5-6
ASSLGQGINTIY
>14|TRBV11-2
ASSLGGTSGGTAQY
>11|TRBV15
ATGGTSGNEQF
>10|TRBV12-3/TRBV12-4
ASSPGTVEQF
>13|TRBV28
ASSSGAEGSYEQY
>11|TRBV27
ASRGQGDYEQY
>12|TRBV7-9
ASSLGRGSTEAF
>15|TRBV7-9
ASENDRPLLLNQPQH
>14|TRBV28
ASSFAWRGRKDTQY
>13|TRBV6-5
ASSYSRVRGHEQY
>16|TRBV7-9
ASRGLGLAGRGTDTQY
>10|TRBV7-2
ASSLDSLIQY
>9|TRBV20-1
SARGGETQY
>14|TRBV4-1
ASSQGWGGSPYEQY
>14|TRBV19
ASSIGTPGRNEKLF
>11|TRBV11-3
ASSLGEGTEAF
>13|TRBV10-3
ATHLGQGNNSPLH
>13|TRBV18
ASSLNSKSNTEAF
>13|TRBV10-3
AISESGGLDQPQH
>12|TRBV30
AWSGGQGREKLF
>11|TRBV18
ASSPTGSETQY
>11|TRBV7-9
ASSRQGGDEQF
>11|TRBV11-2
ASSLGPQETQY
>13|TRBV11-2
ASSLGPGEGYGYT
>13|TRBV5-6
ASSLRTGPGSPLH
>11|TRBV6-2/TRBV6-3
ASSYIQGAEAF
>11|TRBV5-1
ASSRDRESGYT
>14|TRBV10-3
AISESGAQTSGGSN
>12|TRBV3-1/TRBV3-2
ASSQGRGTDTQY
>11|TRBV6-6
ASSLVGGEKLF
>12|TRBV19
ASSYRRDAYGYT
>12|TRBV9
ASSVAATNEKLF
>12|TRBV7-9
ASSRTGPNTEAF
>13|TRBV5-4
ASSLTPSSYNEQF
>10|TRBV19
ASSTDTGELF
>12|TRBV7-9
ASSFWDRANEQF
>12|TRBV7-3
ASSFPGMNTEAF
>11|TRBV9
ASSRTGETEAF
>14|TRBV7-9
ASSPPNELNYNEQF
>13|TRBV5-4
ASSLNQGRNYGYT
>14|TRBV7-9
ASSTEEGRLAGGYT
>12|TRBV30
AWSRELPTGGYT
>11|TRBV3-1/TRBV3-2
ASSQVEGGSAF
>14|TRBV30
AWSPGQGRFGSPLH
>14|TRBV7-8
ASSPPGLAGQETQY
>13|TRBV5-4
ASSLGGGWNTEAF
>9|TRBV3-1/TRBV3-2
ASSGGGEAF
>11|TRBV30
AWSPGQNYEQY